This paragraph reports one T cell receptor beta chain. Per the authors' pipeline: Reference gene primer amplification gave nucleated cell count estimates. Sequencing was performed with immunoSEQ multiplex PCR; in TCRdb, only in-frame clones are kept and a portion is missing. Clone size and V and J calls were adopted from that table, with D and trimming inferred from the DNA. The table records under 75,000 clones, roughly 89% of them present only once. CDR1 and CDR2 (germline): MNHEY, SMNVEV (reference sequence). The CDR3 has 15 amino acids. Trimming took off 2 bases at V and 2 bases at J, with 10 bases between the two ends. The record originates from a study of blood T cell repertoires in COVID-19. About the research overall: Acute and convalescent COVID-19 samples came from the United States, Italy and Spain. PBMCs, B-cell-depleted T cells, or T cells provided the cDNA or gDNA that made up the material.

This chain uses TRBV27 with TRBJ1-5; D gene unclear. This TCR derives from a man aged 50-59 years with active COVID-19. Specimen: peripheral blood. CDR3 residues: CASSLIFRGNQPQHF. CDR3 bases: TGTGCCAGCAGTTTAATCTTCCGGGGCAATCAGCCCCAGCATTTT.